The T cell receptor beta chain under discussion was sequenced for a study of CD8+CD57+ T cells in acquired aplastic anemia. Genomic DNA, serving as template, underwent TCR beta VDJ and CDR3 profiling. TCRdb reprocessed the reads via MiXCR and lists one record per CDR3 protein. Among about 270,000 distinct CDR3 sequences, roughly three fifths were seen once, and the ten largest hold roughly 8%. Trimming pared 0 bases from V and 0 bases from J, leaving 10 bases between. Germline V CDR1 and CDR2: SGHRS, YFSETQ. CDR3 size: 16 residues. In this sample, this clonotype turned up many times. The rearrangement joins TRBV5-1 to TRBJ2-1, with D unresolved. The sample taken for sequencing was sorted CD4+, CD8+, or CD8+CD57+ T cells (not recorded which) from PBMCs. The TCR originated in a human donor with severe aplastic anemia or a healthy control (not recorded which). This CDR3 reads CASSLASASSYNEQFF. DNA of the CDR3: TGCGCCAGCAGCTTGGCGTCAGCGAGCTCCTACAATGAGCAGTTCTTC. The full variable domain, with the rest looked up from reference TRBV5-1 and TRBJ2-1, is KAGVTQTPRYLIKTRGQQVTLSCSPISGHRSVSWYQQTPGQGLQFLFEYFSETQRNKGNFPGRFSGRQFSNSRSEMNVSTLELGDSALYLCASSLASASSYNEQFFGPGTRLTVL.